This T cell receptor beta chain was retrieved from a study of CD8 T cells in Susac syndrome. Overall study results and limits: The study's TCR sequencing and HLA analysis covered a relatively small number of individuals, and the study acknowledged this.

From blood CD8+ and CD4+ T cells, TCR beta sequences were generated. J was trimmed by 0 bases and V by 4 bases; bases with no gene match: 2. CDR1 and CDR2 from the germline V gene are MNHEY and SVGEGT. The CDR3 runs to 15 residues. The sample holds a few counts of this clonotype. Antigen unknown. An amount of RNA that ranged from roughly 0.5 to 1 ug was reverse transcribed with random hexamers. MiXCR, applied by TCRdb to the immunoSEQ multiplex PCR reads, yields one record per CDR3 protein. This sample has roughly 200,000 distinct CDR3 sequences, with 85% to 95% found just once. The specimen was CD4+ T cells from PBMCs. V and J are TRBV6-2 or TRBV6-3 and TRBJ2-2; 7 bases match TRBD2. The clonotype comes from a human donor in good health. The CDR3 DNA reads TGTGCCAGCAGTTTAGCGGGCACGAACACCGGGGAGCTGTTTTTT. The encoded protein is CASSLAGTNTGELFF.